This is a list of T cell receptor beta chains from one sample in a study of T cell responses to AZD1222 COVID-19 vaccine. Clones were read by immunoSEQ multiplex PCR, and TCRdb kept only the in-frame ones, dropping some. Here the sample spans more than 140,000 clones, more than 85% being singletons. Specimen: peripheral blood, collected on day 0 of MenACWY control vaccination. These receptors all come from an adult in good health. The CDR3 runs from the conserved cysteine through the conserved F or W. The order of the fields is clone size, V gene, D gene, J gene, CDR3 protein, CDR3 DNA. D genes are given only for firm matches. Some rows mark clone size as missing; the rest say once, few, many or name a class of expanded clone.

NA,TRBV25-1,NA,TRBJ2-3,CASSENRFTDTQYF,TGTGCCAGCAGTGAAAACAGGTTCACAGATACGCAGTATTTT
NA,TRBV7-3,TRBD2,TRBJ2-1,CASSQSSGGYNEQFF,TGTGCCAGCAGCCAGTCTAGCGGGGGTTACAATGAGCAGTTCTTC
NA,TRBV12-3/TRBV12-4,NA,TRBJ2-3,CASGGLQGATQYF,TGTGCCAGCGGGGGACTGCAGGGAGCTACGCAGTATTTT
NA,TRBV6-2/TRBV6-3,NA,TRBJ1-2,CASSYGYYGYTF,TGTGCCAGCAGTTACGGATACTATGGCTACACCTTC
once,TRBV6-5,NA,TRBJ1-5,CASSPDREDQPQHF,TGTGCCAGCAGCCCGGACAGAGAAGATCAGCCCCAGCATTTT
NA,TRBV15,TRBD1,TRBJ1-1,CATSRETGANTEAFF,TGTGCCACCAGCAGAGAGACAGGGGCGAACACTGAAGCTTTCTTT
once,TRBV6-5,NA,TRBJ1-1,CASSLEGHTEAFF,TGTGCCAGCAGTTTAGAGGGCCACACTGAAGCTTTCTTT
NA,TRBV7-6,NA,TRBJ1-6,CASSLEGREGSPLHF,TGTGCCAGCAGCTTAGAAGGGAGGGAGGGTTCACCCCTCCACTTT
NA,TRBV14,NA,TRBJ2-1,CASSRGGGGKVQFF,TGTGCCAGCAGCCGAGGAGGGGGCGGAAAGGTGCAGTTCTTC
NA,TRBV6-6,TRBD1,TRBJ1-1,CASRDREDTEAFF,TGTGCCAGCAGGGACAGGGAGGACACTGAAGCTTTCTTT
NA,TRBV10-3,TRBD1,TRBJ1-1,CAIATGQGNTEAFF,TGTGCCATCGCAACGGGACAGGGGAACACTGAAGCTTTCTTT
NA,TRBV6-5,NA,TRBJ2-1,CASSRTTIYNEQFF,TGTGCCAGCAGCCGGACTACAATATACAATGAGCAGTTCTTC
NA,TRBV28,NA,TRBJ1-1,CASSTQPLEAFF,TGTGCCAGCAGTACCCAGCCTCTTGAAGCTTTCTTT
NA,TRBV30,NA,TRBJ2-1,CAWSPHRVKEQFF,TGTGCCTGGAGCCCTCACAGGGTTAAGGAGCAGTTCTTC
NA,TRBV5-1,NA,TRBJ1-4,CASSSKNEKLFF,TGCGCCAGCAGCTCAAAAAATGAAAAACTGTTTTTT
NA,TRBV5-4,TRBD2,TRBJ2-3,CASSLGTSATKGDTQYF,TGTGCCAGCAGCTTGGGTACTAGCGCAACTAAAGGGGATACGCAGTATTTT
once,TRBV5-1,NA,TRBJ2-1,CASSVGTGTQFF,TGCGCCAGCAGCGTAGGAACAGGGACCCAGTTCTTC
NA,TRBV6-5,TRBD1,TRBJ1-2,CASRGDRGAYGYTF,TGTGCCAGCCGCGGGGACAGGGGGGCCTATGGCTACACCTTC
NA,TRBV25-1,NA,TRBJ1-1,CASSGEGGAEAFF,TGTGCCAGCAGTGGTGAAGGGGGGGCGGAGGCTTTCTTT
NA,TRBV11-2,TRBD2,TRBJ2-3,CASSPGTSTLTQYF,TGTGCCAGCAGCCCGGGGACTAGCACGTTAACGCAGTATTTT
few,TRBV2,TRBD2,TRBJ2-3,CASSGTSTDTQYF,TGTGCCAGCAGCGGGACTAGTACAGATACGCAGTATTTT
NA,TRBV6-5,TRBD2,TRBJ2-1,CASSFTSGGYNEQFF,TGTGCCAGCAGTTTTACTAGCGGGGGCTACAATGAGCAGTTCTTC
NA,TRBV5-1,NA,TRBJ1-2,CASSLTGDGDYGYTF,TGCGCCAGCAGCTTGACCGGGGATGGGGACTATGGCTACACCTTC
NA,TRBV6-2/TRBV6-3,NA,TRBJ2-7,CASGRGAGEQYF,TGTGCCAGCGGCCGGGGGGCGGGCGAGCAGTACTTC
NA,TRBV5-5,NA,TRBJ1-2,CASSLMGEDTF,TGTGCCAGCAGCTTGATGGGGGAAGACACCTTC
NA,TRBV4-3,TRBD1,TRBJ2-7,CASSPTGDPYEQYF,TGCGCCAGCAGCCCGACAGGGGACCCCTACGAGCAGTACTTC
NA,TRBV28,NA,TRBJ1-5,CASMGGRSNQPQHF,TGTGCCAGCATGGGGGGTCGAAGCAATCAGCCCCAGCATTTT
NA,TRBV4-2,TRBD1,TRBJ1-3,CASSQAGGGNTIYF,TGTGCCAGCAGCCAAGCAGGGGGCGGAAACACCATATATTTT
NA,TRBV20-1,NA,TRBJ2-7,CSARREYEQYF,TGCAGTGCCCGACGCGAATACGAGCAGTACTTC
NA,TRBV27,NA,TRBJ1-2,CASSPRDLTGGYTF,TGTGCCAGCAGTCCCCGGGACCTGACGGGTGGCTACACCTTC
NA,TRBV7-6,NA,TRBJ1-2,CASSLDGFYGYTF,TGTGCCAGCAGCTTAGACGGCTTCTATGGCTACACCTTC
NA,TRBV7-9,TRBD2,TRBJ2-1,CASSFGGASGDNEQFF,TGTGCCAGCAGCTTCGGGGGGGCTAGCGGGGACAATGAGCAGTTCTTC
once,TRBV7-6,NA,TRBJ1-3,CASSPGGAVFSGNTIYF,TGTGCCAGCAGCCCAGGAGGCGCAGTCTTCTCTGGAAACACCATATATTTT
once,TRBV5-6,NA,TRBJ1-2,CASSLEGSGYTF,TGTGCCAGCAGCTTGGAGGGTTCGGGCTACACCTTC
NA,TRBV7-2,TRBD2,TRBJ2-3,CASSLAPGLAGGRSSTDTQYF,TGTGCCAGCAGCTTAGCCCCGGGACTAGCGGGAGGACGATCTAGCACAGATACGCAGTATTTT
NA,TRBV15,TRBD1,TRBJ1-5,CATSRDQPRQGAGDQPQHF,TGTGCCACCAGCAGAGATCAACCCCGACAGGGGGCAGGCGATCAGCCCCAGCATTTT
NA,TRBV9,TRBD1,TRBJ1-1,CASSKTGGNTEAFF,TGTGCCAGCAGCAAGACAGGGGGGAACACTGAAGCTTTCTTT
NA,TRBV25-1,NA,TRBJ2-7,CASSAQGRVGEQYF,TGTGCCAGCAGTGCGCAGGGTAGAGTGGGAGAGCAGTACTTC
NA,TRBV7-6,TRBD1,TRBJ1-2,CASSLGRDRGQGYTF,TGTGCCAGCAGCTTAGGCCGGGACAGGGGGCAAGGCTACACCTTC
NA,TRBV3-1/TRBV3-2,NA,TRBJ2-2,CASSQVTGFVGELFF,TGTGCCAGCAGCCAAGTTACCGGGTTTGTCGGGGAGCTGTTTTTT
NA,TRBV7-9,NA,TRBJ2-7,CASSPGARREQYF,TGTGCCAGCAGCCCGGGGGCCAGACGCGAGCAGTACTTC
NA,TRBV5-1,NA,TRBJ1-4,CASSDMTVSNEKLFF,TGCGCCAGCAGTGATATGACCGTATCTAATGAAAAACTGTTTTTT
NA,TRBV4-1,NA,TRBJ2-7,CASSHVGVYEQYF,TGCGCCAGCAGCCATGTGGGAGTCTACGAGCAGTACTTC
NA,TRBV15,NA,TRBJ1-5,CATSRDRGFNQPQHF,TGTGCCACCAGCAGAGACAGGGGCTTCAATCAGCCCCAGCATTTT
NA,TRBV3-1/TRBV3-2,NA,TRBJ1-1,CASSQEWQGEAFF,TGTGCCAGCAGCCAAGAGTGGCAAGGTGAAGCTTTCTTT
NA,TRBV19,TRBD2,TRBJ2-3,CASRLRGLAGGRDTQYF,TGTGCCAGTAGACTCAGAGGACTAGCGGGAGGCCGGGATACGCAGTATTTT
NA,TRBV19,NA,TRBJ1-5,CASSIWGSQPQHF,TGTGCCAGTAGTATTTGGGGGAGTCAGCCCCAGCATTTT
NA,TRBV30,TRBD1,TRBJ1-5,CAWSGQGAGFQPQHF,TGTGCCTGGAGTGGACAGGGGGCTGGATTTCAGCCCCAGCATTTT